The 32 T cell receptor beta chains reported below all come from one sample, sequenced in a study of CD8 T cells in Susac syndrome. Random hexamers served to reverse transcribe about 0.5 to 1 ug RNA. TCRdb redid the calling of the immunoSEQ multiplex PCR reads with MiXCR, one entry per CDR3 protein. The sample lists approximately 230,000 distinct CDR3 sequences; around 93% were seen once. Input material: CD4+ T cells from PBMCs. These receptors all stem from a human donor with multiple sclerosis.

The CDR3 loop is CAWKRGQQETQYF. In nucleotides, the CDR3 is TGTGCCTGGAAACGGGGACAGCAAGAGACCCAGTACTTC. The rearrangement joins TRBV30 to TRBJ2-5, with 7 bases that match TRBD1. Germline CDR1 reads GTSNPN; CDR2 reads SVGIG (reference sequence). The CDR3 runs 13 residues. V shed 4 bases and J 2 bases; nucleotides not matched to a gene: 4.

The chain combines TRBV20-1 with TRBJ1-3; 7 bases are a match to TRBD1. CDR3 size: 16 residues. J lost 8 bases, V lost 6 bases, and 19 bases had no gene match. Germline V CDR1 and CDR2: DFQATT, SNEGSKA (reference sequence). The CDR3 DNA reads TGCAGTGCCCAGAGCCTCCGGGACAGCTATGAATACACCATATATTTT. Translating gives CSAQSLRDSYEYTIYF.

V usage is TRBV5-1 and J usage is TRBJ2-3, with D perhaps TRBD1 (6 bases). CDR1 SGHRS and CDR2 YFSETQ come from the germline V gene. Trimming removed 2 bases from V and 3 bases from J, with 10 bases in between. This CDR3 has 14 amino acids. CDR3: CASSFSGHTDTQYF. Here the CDR3 DNA reads TGCGCCAGCAGCTTCTCGGGACATACAGATACGCAGTATTTT.

The V gene is TRBV19, the J gene TRBJ2-2; no clear D. The V and J ends lost 10 bases and 3 bases respectively, with 9 bases between them. The germline CDR1 and CDR2 sequences are LNHDA and SQIVND (reference sequence). This CDR3 is built from 12 residues. The CDR3 bases are TGTGCCATCCGACGGGACACCGGGGAGCTGTTTTTT. Translation: CAIRRDTGELFF.

The DNA for the CDR3 is TGTGCCACCAGCACCGACAGGGCTAGCTCCTACGAGCAGTACTTC. It yields the protein CATSTDRASSYEQYF. The chain is built from TRBV15 and TRBJ2-7; 7 bases align to TRBD1. Germline-derived CDR1 and CDR2 are LNHNV and YYDKDF (reference sequence). Trimming at V came to 4 bases and at J to 0 bases, leaving 6 bases not matched to a gene. The CDR3 has 15 residues.

V usage is TRBV4-1 and J usage is TRBJ1-2; D unresolved. The germline V gene has CDR1 MGHRA and CDR2 YSYEKL. Deletions cut 1 base from V and 1 base from J, with 7 bases between. This CDR3 contains 14 residues. CDR3 sequence reads: CASSQVRINYGYTF. The CDR3 region has the DNA TGCGCCAGCAGCCAAGTGAGGATTAACTATGGCTACACCTTC.

The chain is built from TRBV5-6 and TRBJ1-5, with D unresolved. This CDR3 region has 14 residues. Trimming shortened V by 0 bases and J by 2 bases, and 6 bases separated the two germline ends. The germline V gene encodes CDR1 SGHDT and CDR2 YYEEEE. The CDR3 region is CASSLASGNQPQHF. The DNA for the CDR3 is TGTGCCAGCAGCTTGGCCTCGGGCAATCAGCCCCAGCATTTT.

This chain connects TRBV20-1 to TRBJ2-1; TRBD1 is a possible D gene (6 bases). V lost 0 bases, J lost 9 bases, and 18 bases lay in between. CDR3 length: 15 amino acids. Germline CDR1 is DFQATT and CDR2 is SNEGSKA (reference sequence). The CDR3, as DNA: TGCAGTGCTAGAGATGTGGGGGCAGGTAAAGGTGAGCAGTTCTTC. Encoded protein: CSARDVGAGKGEQFF.

The chain uses TRBV7-2 and TRBJ1-2, with D possibly TRBD1 on 6 matching bases. Per the germline V gene, CDR1 is SGHTA and CDR2 is FQGNSA. The CDR3 spans 15 residues. The V gene lost 9 bases and the J gene lost 8 bases, with 25 bases spanning the gap. The CDR3 nucleotides read TGTGCCAGTGAACCCTGGGCAGGGGATCGATTGGGCTACACCTTC. This encodes CASEPWAGDRLGYTF.

CDR3 sequence reads: CSARVLRGGNEQFF. DNA of the CDR3: TGCAGTGCTAGAGTCCTAAGGGGGGGGAATGAGCAGTTCTTC. J is TRBJ2-1 and V is TRBV20-1, with D possibly being TRBD2 (7 bases). The CDR3 runs 14 residues. The V end was cut by 1 base, the J end by 7 bases, with 14 bases between. In germline, CDR1 is DFQATT, CDR2 SNEGSKA (reference sequence).

V usage is TRBV5-1 and J usage is TRBJ1-2, with D possibly being TRBD1 (6 bases). Trimming removed 4 bases at V and 3 bases at J, with 16 bases between. CDR1 and CDR2 from the germline V gene are SGHRS and YFSETQ. The CDR3 is made up of 15 amino acids. CDR3 in amino acids: CASSPQGRGDYGYTF. The CDR3 DNA follows: TGCGCCAGCAGCCCTCAGGGGAGAGGGGACTATGGCTACACCTTC.

V gene TRBV5-6 combines with J gene TRBJ1-2, with TRBD1 matching over 7 bases. CDR3 size: 13 residues. Trimming at V came to 4 bases and at J to 4 bases, leaving 4 bases not matched to a gene. Germline CDR1 and CDR2: SGHDT and YYEEEE. The CDR3 sequence is CASSIPGGYGYTF. The CDR3 bases are TGTGCCAGCAGCATACCAGGGGGCTATGGCTACACCTTC.

This chain uses TRBV3-1 with TRBJ1-1; 8 bases agree with TRBD1. The CDR3 has 13 residues. Trimming at V came to 7 bases and at J to 7 bases, leaving 8 bases not matched to a gene. Germline CDR1 is LGHDT and CDR2 is YNNKEL (reference sequence). As DNA, the CDR3 is TGTGCCAGCACTTTCCAGGGGGCGATTGAAGCTTTCTTT. Translating gives CASTFQGAIEAFF. The variable domain in full, completed from reference TRBV3-1 and TRBJ1-1, reads DTAVSQTPKYLVTQMGNDKSIKCEQNLGHDTMYWYKQDSKKFLKIMFSYNNKELIINETVPNRFSPKSPDKAHLNLHINSLELGDSAVYFCASTFQGAIEAFFGQGTRLTVV.

The J gene is TRBJ1-5, the V gene TRBV27, with 8 bases aligning to TRBD1. J lost 2 bases, V lost 5 bases, and 11 bases had no gene match. The CDR3 loop spans 17 amino acids. From germline, CDR1 is MNHEY and CDR2 SMNVEV (reference sequence). The CDR3 here is CASSPTGGAGGNQPQHF. CDR3 DNA sequence: TGTGCCAGCAGTCCTACAGGGGGGGCTGGGGGCAATCAGCCCCAGCATTTT.

The chain has TRBV7-9 and TRBJ2-1, with 8 bases that match TRBD1. The V gene's germline CDR1 is SEHNR and CDR2 FQNEAQ (reference sequence). The CDR3 is 15 residues long. V shed 5 bases, J shed 9 bases, and the junction held 12 bases outside the gene matches. CDR3 sequence reads: CASSETGGSSREQFF. In DNA, the CDR3 is TGTGCCAGCAGCGAAACAGGGGGAAGTTCGCGTGAGCAGTTCTTC.

The chain employs TRBV27 and TRBJ2-7; D unclear. The V gene's germline CDR1 is MNHEY and CDR2 SMNVEV (reference sequence). The CDR3 loop spans 16 amino acids. Trimming removed 4 bases from V and 6 bases from J, with 22 bases in between. Here the CDR3 reads CASSSRTESGWREQYF. For the CDR3, the DNA is TGTGCCAGCAGTTCACGGACCGAGTCAGGTTGGCGCGAGCAGTACTTC.

The chain couples TRBV5-1 to TRBJ2-3; 10 bases align to TRBD2. With V trimmed by 4 bases and J by 3 bases, 5 bases remained unmatched. CDR1 is SGHRS and CDR2 is YFSETQ in the germline V gene. CDR3 size: 15 residues. Here the CDR3 reads CASSEAGGRTDTQYF. For the CDR3, the DNA is TGCGCCAGCAGCGAAGCGGGAGGGCGTACAGATACGCAGTATTTT.

This chain joins TRBV7-6 and TRBJ2-3; possible D gene TRBD2, 5 bases. V shed 5 bases and J shed 5 bases, with 14 bases lying between them. CDR1 is SGHVS, CDR2 FNYEAQ, per germline. CDR3 length: 14 residues. CDR3 loop: CASSAAPGEDTQYF. CDR3 coding DNA: TGTGCCAGCAGCGCGGCCCCCGGGGAAGATACGCAGTATTTT.

V is TRBV30 and J is TRBJ2-1, with D maybe TRBD2 (5 bases). This CDR3 region has 11 residues. V was clipped by 3 bases and J by 7 bases, with 7 bases between them. Germline assignment: CDR1 GTSNPN and CDR2 SVGIG (reference sequence). The CDR3 nucleotides are TGTGCCTGGAGGACTACTAATGAGCAGTTCTTC. Protein: CAWRTTNEQFF. Based on the CDR3 plus reference TRBV30 and TRBJ2-1, the full variable domain is SQTIHQWPATLVQPVGSPLSLECTVEGTSNPNLYWYRQAAGRGLQLLFYSVGIGQISSEVPQNLSASRPQDRQFILSSKKLLLSDSGFYLCAWRTTNEQFFGPGTRLTVL.

V and J are TRBV20-1 and TRBJ1-1, with D perhaps matching TRBD1 (5 bases). The CDR3 is 13 residues long. V was shortened by 5 bases and J by 6 bases, with 16 bases between the two germline ends. Germline CDR1 is DFQATT and CDR2 is SNEGSKA (reference sequence). The CDR3 DNA reads TGCAGTGCTGTAAGATCAGGGACGTCTGAAGCTTTCTTT. Translated, it gives CSAVRSGTSEAFF.

The chain combines TRBV27 with TRBJ1-3; D unresolved. CDR3 length: 13 amino acids. V dropped 6 bases and J dropped 2 bases, with 8 bases sitting between them. Germline CDR1 reads MNHEY; CDR2 reads SMNVEV (reference sequence). This CDR3 is CASRDHTGNTIYF. As DNA, the CDR3 is TGTGCCAGCAGGGACCATACTGGAAACACCATATATTTT.

This clonotype was seen once. The chain uses TRBV27 and TRBJ2-1; 10 bases align to TRBD2. This CDR3 is 14 amino acids long. Unmatched junction bases numbered 5, after V lost 6 bases and J lost 6 bases. From germline, CDR1 is MNHEY and CDR2 SMNVEV (reference sequence). This CDR3 reads CASRPGTSANEQFF. DNA of the CDR3: TGTGCCAGCAGGCCAGGGACTAGCGCCAATGAGCAGTTCTTC.

The V and J genes are TRBV30 and TRBJ2-5, with 7 bases lining up with TRBD1. CDR3 length: 18 residues. After removal of 5 bases from V and 1 base from J, the junction contained 19 bases not matched to a gene. CDR1 is GTSNPN, CDR2 SVGIG, per germline (reference sequence). CDR3: CAWFPQPRTGQRQETQYF. DNA for the CDR3: TGTGCCTGGTTTCCCCAACCACGGACGGGACAGCGCCAAGAGACCCAGTACTTC. The entire variable domain, with the rest obtained from reference TRBV30 and TRBJ2-5, is as follows: SQTIHQWPATLVQPVGSPLSLECTVEGTSNPNLYWYRQAAGRGLQLLFYSVGIGQISSEVPQNLSASRPQDRQFILSSKKLLLSDSGFYLCAWFPQPRTGQRQETQYFGPGTRLLVL.

This chain links TRBV24-1 with TRBJ2-2, with D maybe TRBD1 (5 bases). Trimming took off 4 bases at V and 5 bases at J, with 10 bases between the two ends. The CDR3 has 14 amino acids. The germline CDR1 and CDR2 sequences are KGHDR and SFDVKD. The CDR3 loop is CATSDTRDTGELFF. CDR3 DNA sequence: TGTGCCACCAGTGACACCAGGGATACCGGGGAGCTGTTTTTT.

This chain links TRBV30 with TRBJ2-1; no clear D. V was cut by 3 bases and J by 0 bases, with 6 bases left in between. Per germline, CDR1 GTSNPN and CDR2 SVGIG (reference sequence). The CDR3 extends over 13 amino acids. CDR3 residues: CAWRSSSYNEQFF. As DNA, the CDR3 is TGTGCCTGGAGGTCCAGCTCCTACAATGAGCAGTTCTTC.

The chain combines TRBV5-4 with TRBJ2-5, with a tentative D call TRBD1 (6 bases). CDR1 is SGHNT and CDR2 is YYREEE in the germline V gene (reference sequence). This CDR3 comprises 17 residues. V was shortened by 0 bases and J by 3 bases, with 18 bases between the two germline ends. The CDR3 DNA follows: TGTGCCAGCAGCTTGGGGGTTCGGGTCGGGGACAAAGAGACCCAGTACTTC. Translation: CASSLGVRVGDKETQYF.

The chain has TRBV7-3 and TRBJ1-4, with D unresolved. Germline CDR1 and CDR2: SGHTA and FQGTGA. Trimming took off 4 bases at V and 8 bases at J, with 14 bases between the two ends. This CDR3 spans 14 amino acids. The CDR3 nucleotides are TGTGCCAGCAGCTCAGAGATGAGGGCGGAAAAACTGTTTTTT. It yields the protein CASSSEMRAEKLFF.

The V and J genes are TRBV4-2 and TRBJ2-3, with TRBD2 identical over 8 bases. The CDR3 totals 16 residues. From germline, CDR1 is LGHNA and CDR2 YNFKEQ. Trimming at V came to 3 bases and at J to 4 bases, leaving 9 bases not matched to a gene. The CDR3 DNA follows: TGTGCCAGCAGCCAGGAACCGGGGGGGGGCGCAGATACGCAGTATTTT. As protein: CASSQEPGGGADTQYF.

The chain employs TRBV2 and TRBJ2-7, with D hard to call. The CDR3 runs 13 residues. V lost 3 bases and J 7 bases, leaving 13 bases between the germline ends. Germline assignment: CDR1 SNHLY and CDR2 FYNNEI. Written as DNA, the CDR3 is TGTGCCAGCAGTGATGCCGGGCCGGAAGAGCAGTACTTC. This encodes CASSDAGPEEQYF.

The V call is TRBV5-1, the J call TRBJ1-5; a weak D match, TRBD1 (6 bases). V was clipped by 5 bases and J by 7 bases, with 16 bases between them. Germline V gene data show CDR1 as SGHRS and CDR2 as YFSETQ. This CDR3 comprises 14 residues. DNA for the CDR3: TGCGCCAGCAGGCCCGGGACATTGGGGCAGCCCCAGCATTTT. Its translation is CASRPGTLGQPQHF.

The rearrangement uses TRBV18 and TRBJ1-2; 7 bases line up with TRBD1. The germline V gene has CDR1 KGHSH and CDR2 LQKENI. The V and J ends lost 5 bases and 8 bases, in that order; junction bases with no gene match: 14. This CDR3 contains 15 residues. CDR3 nucleotide sequence: TGTGCCAGCTCATTGTCCGGGACAGACTATTCAGGCTACACCTTC. It specifies CASSLSGTDYSGYTF.

This clonotype was counted once. The chain uses TRBV20-1 and TRBJ1-5, with D unclear. Germline CDR1 reads DFQATT; CDR2 reads SNEGSKA (reference sequence). V lost 1 base and J lost 2, with 6 bases in between. There are 13 residues in the CDR3. The CDR3 bases are TGCAGTGCTAGAGCCGGGGGCAATCAGCCCCAGCATTTT. This codes for CSARAGGNQPQHF.